Below, 13 T cell receptor beta chains from the same sample are listed, as sequenced in a study of shared clonotypes between healthy human individuals. Data came from immunoSEQ multiplex PCR; TCRdb stores just in-frame clones and leaves some out. The profile covers around 1.9 million clones, with 90% to 95% appearing a single time and more than 1.5% taken by the ten largest. Terminally differentiated effector memory CD45RA+ cells were excluded by CCR7 positive selection of CD45RO-negative cells. Sequencing was done on a sample of naive CD8+ T cells from PBMCs. The receptors were sampled from a young man in good health. Some clones in this sample may be carry-over from other donors' samples.

The chain carries TRBV7-6 and TRBJ2-3, with 11 bases identical to TRBD2. The CDR3 runs 15 residues. V lost 2 bases, J lost 5 bases, and 3 bases stayed unmatched. Germline-derived CDR1 and CDR2 are SGHVS and FNYEAQ. The CDR3 DNA sequence: TGTGCCAGCAGCTTAACTAGCGGGAGTTTAGATACGCAGTATTTT. The encoded protein is CASSLTSGSLDTQYF.

With respect to this clone: Other DNA sequences within the sample encode an identical CDR3. The chain uses TRBV27 and TRBJ1-1; D is unresolved. The CDR3 spans 13 residues. V lost 1 base, J lost 2 bases, and 5 bases lay in between. The germline CDR1 and CDR2 sequences are MNHEY and SMNVEV (reference sequence). The CDR3 sequence is CASSLYPNTEAFF. Written as DNA, the CDR3 is TGTGCCAGCAGTTTATACCCCAACACTGAAGCTTTCTTT.

This sequence joins TRBV4-3 and TRBJ1-4; 7 bases map to TRBD1. The length of the CDR3 is 17 residues. After removal of 2 bases from V and 7 bases from J, the junction contained 13 bases not matched to a gene. CDR1 and CDR2 from the germline V gene are LGHNA and YSLEER. CDR3 in amino acids: CASSQSETGSDLEKLFF. As DNA, the CDR3 is TGCGCCAGCAGCCAATCTGAGACAGGGAGCGACCTTGAAAAACTGTTTTTT.

The V and J genes are TRBV19 and TRBJ2-6, with D perhaps TRBD1 (5 bases). Germline lookup yields CDR1 LNHDA and CDR2 SQIVND (reference sequence). The CDR3 runs to 15 residues. V lost 8 bases and J 0 bases, leaving 11 bases between the germline ends. CDR3 residues: CASRQSSSGANVLTF. The CDR3 bases are TGTGCCAGTCGACAGTCCAGCTCTGGGGCCAACGTCCTGACTTTC.

The chain has TRBV9 and TRBJ1-1, with D perhaps TRBD1 (6 bases). V dropped 4 bases and J dropped 5 bases, with 21 bases sitting between them. This CDR3 has 16 amino acids. CDR1 is SGDLS, CDR2 YYNGEE, per germline. As DNA, the CDR3 is TGTGCCAGCAGCCGAGGGGGGACACCTCCGGGAACTGAAGCTTTCTTT. Amino acid sequence: CASSRGGTPPGTEAFF. Filled out from reference TRBV9 and TRBJ1-1, the complete variable domain reads DSGVTQTPKHLITATGQRVTLRCSPRSGDLSVYWYQQSLDQGLQFLIQYYNGEERAKGNILERFSAQQFPDLHSELNLSSLELGDSALYFCASSRGGTPPGTEAFFGQGTRLTVV.

The chain carries TRBV7-3 and TRBJ2-1; D could derive from TRBD1 or TRBD2 (5 bases each). This CDR3 is 16 amino acids long. V dropped 1 base and J dropped 2 bases, with 12 bases sitting between them. The germline V gene has CDR1 SGHTA and CDR2 FQGTGA. CDR3 in DNA: TGTGCCAGCAGCTTAAGTGGGGGAAGGGCCTACAATGAGCAGTTCTTC. This gives the protein CASSLSGGRAYNEQFF.

The rearrangement joins TRBV21-1 to TRBJ2-5; the DNA was not compared with TRBD1, the D call given in the table. TRBV21-1 is a pseudogene segment. There are 14 residues in the CDR3. The CDR3 reads CASSKTRGQETQYF. The CDR3 DNA follows: TGTGCCAGCAGCAAAACCAGGGGACAAGAGACCCAGTACTTC.

This chain links TRBV29-1 with TRBJ2-7, with 10 positions matching TRBD1. CDR3 length: 14 residues. The germline V gene has CDR1 SQVTM and CDR2 ANQGSEA. V gave up 7 bases and J gave up 7 bases; unmatched junction bases: 13. The CDR3 spells CSGWAGTGVGEQYF. In nucleotides, the CDR3 is TGCAGCGGGTGGGCCGGGACAGGGGTCGGTGAGCAGTACTTC.

This clone has just one count. V gene TRBV7-8 combines with J gene TRBJ1-1, with D possibly matching TRBD1 (5 bases). CDR3 length: 14 amino acids. Between the trimmed V and J ends, which lost 7 bases and 2 bases, there was a span of 14 bases. Germline assignment: CDR1 SGHVS and CDR2 FQNEAQ. For the CDR3, the DNA is TGTGCCAGCAACGAATTTGGGGGAAACACTGAAGCTTTCTTT. Translation: CASNEFGGNTEAFF.

As regards this clone: Other DNA sequences in this specimen translate into the identical CDR3. The V gene is TRBV27, the J gene TRBJ2-7, with a weak D call TRBD1 (5 bases). Between the trimmed V and J ends, which lost 3 bases and 0 bases, there was a span of 9 bases. This CDR3 contains 14 residues. Germline V lookup: CDR1 MNHEY, CDR2 SMNVEV (reference sequence). The CDR3 loop is CASSFGQGSYEQYF. The CDR3 coding sequence is TGTGCCAGCAGTTTCGGGCAGGGCTCCTACGAGCAGTACTTC.

The chain employs TRBV7-9 and TRBJ1-1; a possible D gene is TRBD1 (5 bases). The CDR3 loop spans 13 amino acids. The V end lost 5 bases, the J end lost 11 bases, and 18 bases lay between the germline ends. Looked up from germline, CDR1 is SEHNR and CDR2 is FQNEAQ (reference sequence). The CDR3 protein is CASSDGTPGEAFF. CDR3 coding DNA: TGTGCCAGCAGCGACGGGACCCCCGGAGAGGCTTTCTTT.

The chain links TRBV11-2 to TRBJ1-4; D is perhaps TRBD1 (5 bases). This CDR3 has 16 residues. Trimming cost V 5 bases and J 7 bases, with 20 bases left between them. In germline, CDR1 is SGHAT, CDR2 FQNNGV. The CDR3 region is CASSPWTPPVGEKLFF. For the CDR3, the DNA is TGTGCCAGCAGCCCTTGGACACCCCCGGTGGGTGAAAAACTGTTTTTT.

V usage is TRBV4-1 and J usage is TRBJ1-5; D not resolved. V was cut by 2 bases and J by 0 bases, with 14 bases left in between. There are 17 residues in the CDR3. From germline, CDR1 is MGHRA and CDR2 YSYEKL. The CDR3 region has the DNA TGCGCCAGCAGCCAAAGACTAAAGGGAGATAGCAATCAGCCCCAGCATTTT. Amino acids: CASSQRLKGDSNQPQHF.